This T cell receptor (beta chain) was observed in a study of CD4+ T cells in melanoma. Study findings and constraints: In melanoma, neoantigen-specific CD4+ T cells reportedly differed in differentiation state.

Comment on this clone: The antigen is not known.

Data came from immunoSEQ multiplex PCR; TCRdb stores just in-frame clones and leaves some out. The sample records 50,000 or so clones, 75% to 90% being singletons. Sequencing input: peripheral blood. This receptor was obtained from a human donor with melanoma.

The chain's CDR3 is CASRSGGSQETQYF. CDR3 nucleotide sequence: TGTGCCAGTAGGTCAGGGGGTTCCCAAGAGACCCAGTACTTC. The J gene is TRBJ2-5, the V gene TRBV19, with 7 bases lining up with TRBD1. V trimming: 6 bases; J trimming: 1 base; junction bases outside the gene matches: 5. Germline lookup yields CDR1 LNHDA and CDR2 SQIVND (reference sequence). This CDR3 comprises 14 residues.